The clone carrying this TCR beta chain was seen only a few times. The antigen is unknown. This sample is drawn from a study of T-cell memory formation after mild COVID-19. The overall study: TCR clusters showed largely donor specificity. Study-wide results and limits: CD4+ contracting clones were found mainly in CM and EM, and CD8+ ones in EMRA. Clones shrinking from day 15 to 85 showed even CD4/CD8 mixes; later expanders tilted CD4+.

MiXCR, run by TCRdb on the 5' RACE reads, gives a single entry per CDR3 protein. The sample consists of more than 120,000 distinct CDR3 sequences, about 19% of them appearing once. CDR1 and CDR2 from the germline V gene are ENHRY and SYGVKD. The CDR3 sequence is 16 residues long. After removal of 3 bases from V and 4 bases from J, the junction contained 9 bases not matched to a gene. The sample taken for sequencing was PBMCs or a T cell subset sorted from them (not recorded which). The TCR sequence derives from an adult woman who had mild COVID-19 (a few samples of this study predate the infection). Cell type and time point are not known. This chain links TRBV10-3 with TRBJ2-1, with 7 bases that match TRBD2. This chain's CDR3 is CAISEQRGGLYNEQFF. The CDR3 coding sequence is TGTGCCATCAGTGAACAGCGGGGCGGCTTATACAATGAGCAGTTCTTC.